This T cell receptor beta chain was sequenced in a study of control samples from healthy donors and cancer patients. CDR1 is MNHEY and CDR2 is SVGEGT in the germline V gene. CDR3 length: 12 residues. With 4 bases removed from V and 8 bases from J, the gap between germline ends came to 11 bases. Some clones are missing from TCRdb's copy, which holds only in-frame ones; the method was immunoSEQ multiplex PCR. This sample has about 160,000 clones, with approximately 94% found just once. V gene TRBV6-2 or TRBV6-3 combines with J gene TRBJ1-1, with TRBD1 as a possible D gene (5 bases). The clonotype was recovered from a man in his sixties with colorectal cancer. What was sequenced was PBMCs. CDR3 sequence: CASSSTTAEAFF. Here the CDR3 DNA reads TGTGCCAGCAGTTCCACGACAGCGGAAGCTTTCTTT.